The 23 T cell receptor beta chains below all came from one sample that was sequenced in a study of CD8+ T cells in alopecia areata. Treatment given: oral pan-JAK inhibitor, 5-10 mg twice daily. The authors extracted RNA and reverse transcribed it into cDNA as the sequencing template. The assay was immunoSEQ multiplex PCR, and TCRdb's table has in-frame clones only and misses some. The sample holds 160,000 or so clones, about 61% seen once. The sample here was CD4+ T cells sorted from blood, taken between weeks 55 and 65, from a patient treated with tofacitinib. These receptors were obtained from a human donor with alopecia areata.

In its sample, this clone was seen a few times. This sequence joins TRBV28 and TRBJ2-3; the match to TRBD1 covers 7 bases. This CDR3 spans 16 amino acids. Germline V lookup: CDR1 MDHEN, CDR2 SYDVKM. V was pared by 3 bases and J by 2 bases, with 8 bases of the junction left unmatched. This CDR3 reads CASSFLGQKPTDTQYF. In DNA form, the CDR3 reads TGTGCCAGCAGTTTCTTGGGACAGAAACCCACAGATACGCAGTATTTT.

This sequence joins TRBV15 and TRBJ2-2; no reliable D call. The CDR3 has 14 amino acids. Germline V gives CDR1 LNHNV, CDR2 YYDKDF (reference sequence). The V gene lost 1 base and the J gene lost 6 bases, with 9 bases spanning the gap. DNA for the CDR3: TGTGCCACCAGCAGAGCGCCGGGCTCCGGGGAGCTGTTTTTT. Encoded protein: CATSRAPGSGELFF.

The CDR3: CATGQGKYEQYF. The CDR3 DNA is TGTGCCACCGGACAGGGGAAGTACGAGCAGTACTTC. V and J are TRBV30 and TRBJ2-7; 9 bases align to TRBD1. The CDR3 extends over 12 amino acids. Germline lookup yields CDR1 GTSNPN and CDR2 SVGIG (reference sequence). V shed 8 bases and J 4 bases; nucleotides not matched to a gene: 6.

This clone was detected a few times. This chain connects TRBV29-1 to TRBJ2-2; TRBD1 aligns across 7 bases. The CDR3 has 13 amino acids. The V gene's germline CDR1 is SQVTM and CDR2 ANQGSEA. Trimming at V came to 8 bases and at J to 4 bases, leaving 7 bases not matched to a gene. The CDR3 DNA reads TGCAGCATTACGGGGACAGTCACCGGGGAGCTGTTTTTT. Translation gives CSITGTVTGELFF.

The rearrangement joins TRBV27 to TRBJ2-5, with 9 bases identical to TRBD1. This CDR3 contains 17 residues. Germline CDR1 reads MNHEY; CDR2 reads SMNVEV (reference sequence). J lost 0 bases, V lost 5 bases, and 10 bases had no gene match. The CDR3 is CASSREPGQGHQETQYF. The CDR3 DNA is TGTGCCAGCAGTAGAGAACCGGGACAGGGCCACCAAGAGACCCAGTACTTC.

This clone was found a few times. The chain recombines TRBV14 with TRBJ2-7; the D gene is possibly TRBD1 (5 bases). Germline assignment: CDR1 SGHDN and CDR2 FVKESK. This CDR3 has 14 amino acids. V was shortened by 1 base and J by 0 bases, with 7 bases between the two germline ends. CDR3 nucleotide sequence: TGTGCCAGCAGCCAAGGCCAGGGCTCCTACGAGCAGTACTTC. Amino acid sequence: CASSQGQGSYEQYF.

The chain uses TRBV10-3 and TRBJ1-6, with 7 positions matching TRBD1. The V gene end was trimmed by 7 bases and the J gene end by 5 bases; junction bases not matched to a gene: 8. The CDR3 is made up of 15 amino acids. In germline, CDR1 is ENHRY, CDR2 SYGVKD. The chain's CDR3 is CAIKVAGTDNSPLHF. The CDR3 nucleotides are TGTGCCATCAAGGTGGCTGGGACAGATAATTCACCCCTCCACTTT.

There are a few counts of this clone. The chain recombines TRBV23-1 with TRBJ2-2; D unresolved. TRBV23-1 is marked as an open reading frame, function uncertain. With 0 bases removed from V and 5 bases from J, the gap between germline ends came to 13 bases. The length of the CDR3 is 16 residues. CDR3 amino acids: CASSQSSRRVTGELFF. DNA of the CDR3: TGCGCCAGCAGTCAATCGTCCAGACGAGTAACCGGGGAGCTGTTTTTT.

The chain uses TRBV15 and TRBJ1-2; D remains ambiguous. CDR3 length: 12 amino acids. Germline V gives CDR1 LNHNV, CDR2 YYDKDF (reference sequence). Trimming took 3 bases from V and 8 from J, leaving 10 bases between them. The DNA of the CDR3 is TGTGCCACCAGCAGGGACGTAGGCGGCTACACCTTC. Translation gives CATSRDVGGYTF.

This clone was detected a few times. The chain combines TRBV30 with TRBJ1-4, with D perhaps matching TRBD1 (5 bases). This CDR3 has 14 residues. Germline lookup yields CDR1 GTSNPN and CDR2 SVGIG (reference sequence). With 0 bases removed from V and 7 bases from J, the gap between germline ends came to 12 bases. This chain's CDR3 is CAWSVWTSSEKLFF. CDR3 bases: TGTGCCTGGAGTGTATGGACAAGCAGTGAAAAACTGTTTTTT. Full variable domain (outside the CDR3, taken from reference TRBV30 and TRBJ1-4): SQTIHQWPATLVQPVGSPLSLECTVEGTSNPNLYWYRQAAGRGLQLLFYSVGIGQISSEVPQNLSASRPQDRQFILSSKKLLLSDSGFYLCAWSVWTSSEKLFFGSGTQLSVL.

The CDR3 loop reads CASSQAGPNTEAFF. CDR3 bases: TGTGCCAGCAGTCAGGCCGGCCCGAACACTGAAGCTTTCTTT. The genes are TRBV25-1 and TRBJ1-1; D unclear. Trimming removed 5 bases at V and 1 base at J, with 11 bases between. The CDR3 is 14 amino acids. The germline CDR1 and CDR2 sequences are MGHDK and SYGVNS. Filled out from reference TRBV25-1 and TRBJ1-1, the complete variable domain reads EADIYQTPRYLVIGTGKKITLECSQTMGHDKMYWYQQDPGMELHLIHYSYGVNSTEKGDLSSESTVSRIRTEHFPLTLESARPSHTSQYLCASSQAGPNTEAFFGQGTRLTVV.

This clone was seen more than once but under ten times. The V and J genes are TRBV7-9 and TRBJ1-6; TRBD1 aligns across 8 bases. This CDR3 has 12 amino acids. Germline V gene sequence: CDR1 SEHNR, CDR2 FQNEAQ (reference sequence). The ends lost 2 bases at V and 16 bases at J; junction bases unmatched: 4. This CDR3 reads CASSLRQGRLHF. CDR3 nucleotide sequence: TGTGCCAGCAGCTTACGACAGGGGAGGCTCCACTTT.

This clone has more than one count but fewer than ten. The rearrangement joins TRBV29-1 to TRBJ1-1; D remains ambiguous. This CDR3 spans 13 amino acids. V was shortened by 3 bases and J by 0 bases, with 8 bases between the two germline ends. CDR1 SQVTM and CDR2 ANQGSEA come from the germline V gene. This CDR3 is CSVEEHLNTEAFF. The CDR3 DNA is TGCAGCGTTGAGGAACATCTGAACACTGAAGCTTTCTTT.

This chain joins TRBV30 and TRBJ1-6; D perhaps matches TRBD1 (5 bases). The CDR3 has 13 residues. The germline V and J ends were trimmed by 0 bases and 9 bases, with 9 bases remaining between them. The germline V gene has CDR1 GTSNPN and CDR2 SVGIG (reference sequence). In nucleotides, the CDR3 is TGTGCCTGGAGTGTACAGGACACTTCACCCCTCCACTTT. Translated, it gives CAWSVQDTSPLHF.

The chain carries TRBV7-9 and TRBJ2-5; D ambiguous. Germline CDR1 SEHNR, CDR2 FQNEAQ (reference sequence). The CDR3 spans 15 residues. V lost 1 base and J 3 bases, leaving 12 bases between the germline ends. CDR3 loop: CASSLVPTKEETQYF. The CDR3 nucleotides are TGTGCCAGCAGCTTAGTCCCGACCAAAGAAGAGACCCAGTACTTC.

The V gene is TRBV6-5, the J gene TRBJ2-5, with unresolved D. The CDR3 has 14 residues. V lost 0 bases, J lost 2 bases, and 7 bases lay in between. The germline gives CDR1 MNHEY, CDR2 SVGAGI. As DNA, the CDR3 is TGTGCCAGCAGTTACTCGGGCAGGCAAGAGACCCAGTACTTC. Translated: CASSYSGRQETQYF.

CDR3 nucleotides: TGTGCCAGCAGCTTCAGGGGGTCTGAAGCTTTCTTT. Encoded protein: CASSFRGSEAFF. The V and J genes are TRBV11-1 and TRBJ1-1, with 7 bases identical to TRBD1. Germline-derived CDR1 and CDR2 are SGHAT and FQDESV (reference sequence). V was pared by 3 bases and J by 6 bases, with 1 base of the junction left unmatched. This CDR3 is built from 12 residues.

V is TRBV19 and J is TRBJ2-3; D not certain. V was clipped by 1 base and J by 4 bases, with 0 bases between them. The V gene's germline CDR1 is LNHDA and CDR2 SQIVND (reference sequence). CDR3 length: 11 residues. The CDR3 loop reads CASSIADTQYF. As DNA, the CDR3 is TGTGCCAGTAGTATAGCAGATACGCAGTATTTT.

The genes are TRBV29-1 and TRBJ1-2, with D perhaps matching TRBD1 (5 bases). V dropped 6 bases and J dropped 7 bases, with 21 bases sitting between them. The germline gives CDR1 SQVTM, CDR2 ANQGSEA. There are 14 residues in the CDR3. The CDR3 DNA reads TGCAGCGTGAATCGGCAGGGAGCGGCAGTTGGCTACACCTTC. Protein product: CSVNRQGAAVGYTF.

The genes are TRBV29-1 and TRBJ1-2, with TRBD1 matching over 7 bases. With V trimmed by 7 bases and J by 8 bases, 13 bases remained unmatched. CDR3 length equals 13 residues. The germline CDR1 and CDR2 sequences are SQVTM and ANQGSEA. The CDR3 nucleotides read TGCAGCGGTGCGACAGGGCCAGGAGGGGGCTACACCTTC. Encoded protein: CSGATGPGGGYTF.

The rearrangement joins TRBV6-6 to TRBJ2-7, with 7 bases fitting TRBD1. CDR3 size: 14 residues. CDR1 MNHNY and CDR2 SVGAGI come from the germline V gene (reference sequence). V lost 2 bases and J lost 2; bases outside the gene matches: 3. CDR3 DNA: TGTGCCAGCAGTTACGGGCAGGGGGCCTACGAGCAGTACTTC. Protein product: CASSYGQGAYEQYF.

The CDR3 is CASSEFPSGGPQHF. In DNA form, the CDR3 reads TGTGCCAGCAGTGAGTTCCCCTCCGGGGGGCCCCAGCATTTT. This chain uses TRBV2 with TRBJ1-5; maybe TRBD1 (5 bases). Between the trimmed V and J ends, which lost 3 bases and 9 bases, there was a span of 15 bases. The V gene's germline CDR1 is SNHLY and CDR2 FYNNEI. The CDR3 runs to 14 residues.

There are a few counts of this clone. The chain is built from TRBV18 and TRBJ2-5; TRBD1 is a possible D gene (6 bases). The CDR3 loop spans 16 amino acids. Germline loops: CDR1 KGHSH, CDR2 LQKENI. The germline V and J ends were trimmed by 2 bases and 4 bases, with 17 bases remaining between them. The CDR3 here is CASSPFDAGVRETQYF. DNA for the CDR3: TGTGCCAGCTCACCATTCGACGCAGGGGTAAGAGAGACCCAGTACTTC.